This T cell receptor (beta chain) was obtained from a study of cytomegalovirus exposure and HLA in healthy donors. A multiplex PCR was run with 60 Vbeta primers and 13 Jbeta primers. Authors' methods: About 83 million unique TCR beta chains, some 11 million shared, were counted in a later analysis. The method was immunoSEQ multiplex PCR; TCRdb's version includes in-frame clones alone and lacks a portion of them. Clonal size and the V and J genes are those of that table, whereas D and trimming came from the DNA. The profile covers some 150,000 clones, with 70% to 85% appearing a single time and roughly 1.9% taken by the ten largest. The study, taken as a whole, reports: Analysis performed later found under 20,000 TCR beta sequences associated with HLA alleles at 0.05 false discovery rate. Within the data, a cluster of highly shared sequence variants was likely a sequencing artifact. Prior analysis indicated that the majority of TCR beta V segments exhibited productivity approximately 90% or approximately 30% of the time.

Germline CDR1 reads LGHNA; CDR2 reads YSLEER. The CDR3 spans 17 residues. With V trimmed by 3 bases and J by 5 bases, 8 bases remained unmatched. A note on this clone: The antigen is not known.

Sequencing was performed on PBMCs. The V call is TRBV4-3, the J call TRBJ2-7, with 15 bases fitting TRBD2. This clonotype was sampled from a middle-aged man in good health and CMV-seronegative. The CDR3 DNA reads as TGCGCCAGCAGCCAGAACCGGACTAGCGGGAGGGCCGACGAGCAGTACTTC. Amino acids: CASSQNRTSGRADEQYF.